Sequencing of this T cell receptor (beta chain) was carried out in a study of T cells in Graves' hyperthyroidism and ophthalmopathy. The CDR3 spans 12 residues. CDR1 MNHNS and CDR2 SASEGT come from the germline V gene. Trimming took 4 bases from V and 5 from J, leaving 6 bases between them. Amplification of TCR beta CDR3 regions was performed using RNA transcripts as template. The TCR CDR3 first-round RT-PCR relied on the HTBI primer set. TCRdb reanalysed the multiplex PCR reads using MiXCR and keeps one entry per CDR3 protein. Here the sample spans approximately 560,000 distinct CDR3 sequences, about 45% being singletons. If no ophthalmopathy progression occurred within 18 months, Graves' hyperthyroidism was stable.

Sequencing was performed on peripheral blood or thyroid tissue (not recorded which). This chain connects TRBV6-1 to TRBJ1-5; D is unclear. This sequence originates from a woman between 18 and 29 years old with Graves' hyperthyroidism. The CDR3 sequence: CASSVCDQPQHF. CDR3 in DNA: TGTGCCAGCAGTGTATGTGATCAGCCCCAGCATTTT.